This TCR beta chain derives from a study of T cell repertoires and HLA-DP antigens. Study information: Average DNA input: around 220 ng for CD137+CD4+ sorts, about 1,200 ng pre-culture. Whole-study results and caveats: Against one allele, clones undetected before culture averaged about 35%; against the other, under 65%. Sorted CD137+ cells had clonality 0.3 to 0.45 against both alloantigens, versus approximately 0.037 pre-culture.

Clones were sequenced by immunoSEQ multiplex PCR, and TCRdb holds only the in-frame ones, with some missing. The sample lists around 100,000 clones; 90% to 95% were seen once. Untouched CD4+ T cells were bead-isolated from PBMC at approximately 98% purity. Germline assignment: CDR1 SQVTM and CDR2 ANQGSEA. The germline V and J ends were trimmed by 0 bases and 6 bases, with 7 bases remaining between them. The CDR3 runs to 12 residues. Of note for this clone: As yet, its antigen is unknown.

Sequencing input: CD4+ T cells from PBMCs. The chain has TRBV29-1 and TRBJ2-3, with D hard to call. This TCR was recovered from a woman aged 18-29 years in good health and CMV-seronegative. CDR3 sequence: CSVEDQADTQYF. CDR3 nucleotide sequence: TGCAGCGTTGAAGATCAGGCCGATACGCAGTATTTT.